Below, 21 T cell receptor beta chains from the same sample are listed, as sequenced in a study of blood T cells in healthy people across ages. Then a second PCR, running roughly 7 to 11 cycles, was carried out with a sample-barcoded 5' primer and a J-beta primer mix. MiXCR was run by TCRdb on the 5' RACE reads, yielding one entry per CDR3 protein. Here the sample spans 700,000 or so distinct CDR3 sequences, 20% to 25% being singletons. The sample was blood. Receptor source: a man aged 65 to 79 in good health.

This clonotype was counted a few times. The chain couples TRBV5-1 to TRBJ2-5, with D possibly TRBD2 on 5 matching bases. Trimming took off 4 bases at V and 5 bases at J, with 18 bases between the two ends. This CDR3 has 15 residues. The V gene's germline CDR1 is SGHRS and CDR2 YFSETQ. The CDR3 is CASSARGLDAETQYF. CDR3 nucleotides: TGCGCCAGCAGCGCCCGAGGGCTAGATGCGGAGACCCAGTACTTC.

Concerning this clonotype itself: The junction does not match germline at one end; this may be a read error. The gene calls are TRBV24-1 and TRBJ2-3; D uncertain. This CDR3 spans 12 amino acids. The germline CDR1 and CDR2 sequences are KGHDR and SFDVKD. The chain's CDR3 is CATSAVTDMQYF. The CDR3 region has the DNA TGTGCCACCAGTGCCGTCACAGATATGCAGTATTTT.

V usage is TRBV27 and J usage is TRBJ2-3, with 8 positions matching TRBD1. The CDR3 sequence is 17 residues long. V trimming: 2 bases; J trimming: 2 bases; junction bases outside the gene matches: 9. The germline V gene encodes CDR1 MNHEY and CDR2 SMNVEV (reference sequence). The CDR3 bases are TGTGCCAGCAGTTTAAAAGTAGGACAGGGCATCACAGATACGCAGTATTTT. It encodes CASSLKVGQGITDTQYF.

This sequence joins TRBV20-1 and TRBJ2-7, with D possibly called TRBD1 or TRBD2 (5 bases each). Germline V gene data show CDR1 as DFQATT and CDR2 as SNEGSKA (reference sequence). The length of the CDR3 is 11 residues. Trimming left V 6 bases short and J 4 bases short, with 10 bases between. The chain's CDR3 is CSAPGLYEQYF. The DNA of the CDR3 is TGCAGTGCACCGGGGCTTTACGAGCAGTACTTC.

This clonotype was counted only a few times. This chain links TRBV25-1 with TRBJ2-5; D is possibly TRBD1 (6 bases). This CDR3 region has 17 residues. Trimming took off 2 bases at V and 0 bases at J, with 16 bases between the two ends. The V gene's germline CDR1 is MGHDK and CDR2 SYGVNS. The CDR3 spells CASSEGATGTYQETQYF. CDR3 nucleotide sequence: TGTGCCAGCAGTGAAGGTGCTACAGGGACGTACCAAGAGACCCAGTACTTC.

V usage is TRBV25-1 and J usage is TRBJ2-7; TRBD1 is a possible D gene (6 bases). This CDR3 spans 15 amino acids. Per germline, CDR1 MGHDK and CDR2 SYGVNS. The V end lost 2 bases, the J end lost 2 bases, and 13 bases lay between the germline ends. In DNA, the CDR3 is TGTGCCAGCAGTGAAGGGGGCTTGCCCCCCTACGAGCAGTACTTC. Amino acids: CASSEGGLPPYEQYF.

The rearrangement uses TRBV20-1 and TRBJ2-3, with 11 bases identical to TRBD2. Germline trimming cut 2 bases from V and 0 bases from J; bases unmatched to any gene: 7. The CDR3 is made up of 17 amino acids. Germline CDR1 DFQATT, CDR2 SNEGSKA (reference sequence). CDR3 DNA sequence: TGCAGTGCTAGAACTAGCGGGGGTTTTTCTAGCACAGATACGCAGTATTTT. It codes for CSARTSGGFSSTDTQYF.

This clonotype occurred a few times. This sequence joins TRBV5-1 and TRBJ2-3; TRBD1 might be the D (6 bases). The germline V gene encodes CDR1 SGHRS and CDR2 YFSETQ. The CDR3 is 14 amino acids. Trimming stripped 6 bases from V and 0 bases from J, with 11 bases between. CDR3 DNA sequence: TGCGCCAGCAAACAGGGTTCTAGCACAGATACGCAGTATTTT. Amino acids: CASKQGSSTDTQYF.

The rearrangement uses TRBV6-2 or TRBV6-3 and TRBJ1-4, with D unresolved. The CDR3 spans 13 residues. Trimming took 2 bases from V and 5 from J, leaving 6 bases between them. The germline V gene has CDR1 MNHEY and CDR2 SVGEGT. CDR3 loop: CASSYRANEKLFF. The CDR3 DNA follows: TGTGCCAGCAGTTACAGGGCGAATGAAAAACTGTTTTTT.

To note about this clonotype: Since a much larger clone is just one base distant, this may be a read error. The DNA for the CDR3 is TGTGCCAGCAGTCAAGGACGTTTTCCCGCTTTT. It specifies CASSQGRFPAF. The rearrangement uses TRBV12-3 or TRBV12-4 and TRBJ1-4; D call uncertain. The CDR3 is made up of 11 amino acids.

The chain has TRBV29-1 and TRBJ1-1, with 7 bases lining up with TRBD1. Germline lookup yields CDR1 SQVTM and CDR2 ANQGSEA. The trim removed 4 bases at V and 11 bases at J, leaving 4 bases unmatched. The CDR3 totals 10 residues. CDR3 sequence: CSVGRGPAFF. The CDR3 DNA sequence: TGCAGCGTTGGTAGGGGGCCCGCTTTCTTT.

A word on this clonotype: One junction end does not reproduce the germline sequence, and a read error may be involved. The V and J genes are TRBV12-3 or TRBV12-4 and TRBJ2-3; D call uncertain. The CDR3 totals 14 residues. The DNA of the CDR3 is TGTGCCAGCAGGGGCATCCACCGAGAAGATGCGCAGTATTTT. This gives the protein CASRGIHREDAQYF.

The sample holds many counts of this clonotype. The chain combines TRBV5-1 with TRBJ2-5; D may be TRBD1 or TRBD2 (6 bases each). The CDR3 extends over 13 amino acids. CDR1 is SGHRS, CDR2 YFSETQ, per germline. The V end lost 0 bases, the J end lost 11 bases, and 14 bases lay between the germline ends. CDR3 in amino acids: CASSLATGAEQYF. In DNA form, the CDR3 reads TGCGCCAGCAGCTTGGCCACGGGGGCTGAGCAGTACTTC.

This clonotype occurred a few times. V usage is TRBV12-3 or TRBV12-4 and J usage is TRBJ2-1; D possibly corresponds to TRBD2 (5 bases). V was trimmed by 4 bases and J by 6 bases, leaving 16 bases between them. The CDR3 runs to 15 residues. CDR3 coding DNA: TGTGCCAGCAGTTGGTGGAGCCGAGGGTCCAATGAGCAGTTCTTC. This translates into CASSWWSRGSNEQFF.

In its sample, this clonotype was seen a few times. Here the CDR3 DNA reads TGTGCCAGCACCTTCAGGGGGAGGGAAAAACTGTTTTTT. Residues: CASTFRGREKLFF. This chain uses TRBV12-3 or TRBV12-4 with TRBJ1-4; 7 nucleotides match TRBD1. Losses at the gene ends were 7 bases for V and 8 bases for J; bases not matched to a gene: 7. The CDR3 is 13 residues long.

The V gene is TRBV20-1, the J gene TRBJ2-5; tentatively, D is TRBD2 (6 bases). TRBJ2-1 matches the DNA end more closely, so the J call is doubtful. This CDR3 spans 15 amino acids. Germline V gene data show CDR1 as DFQATT and CDR2 as SNEGSKA (reference sequence). CDR3: CSARLGASEGYEQFF. In DNA, the CDR3 is TGCAGTGCTAGACTAGGGGCTAGCGAGGGTTATGAGCAGTTCTTC.

This clonotype was seen a few times. The chain uses TRBV3-1 and TRBJ2-3; TRBD2 might be the D (6 bases). Germline assignment: CDR1 LGHDT and CDR2 YNNKEL (reference sequence). The CDR3 loop spans 12 amino acids. V shed 6 bases and J shed 10 bases, with 14 bases lying between them. The CDR3, as DNA: TGTGCCAGCAGTCCCCGGGACTTAGCGCAGTATTTT. Its protein is CASSPRDLAQYF.

This clonotype was seen only a few times. This chain connects TRBV6-4 to TRBJ1-1; D gene ambiguous. This CDR3 has 14 residues. Trimming stripped 0 bases from V and 0 bases from J, with 5 bases between. Germline V CDR1 and CDR2: MRHNA, SNTAGT. The CDR3 loop is CASSDSSMNTEAFF. The CDR3 region has the DNA TGTGCCAGCAGTGACTCGAGCATGAACACTGAAGCTTTCTTT.

This clonotype is medium-sized. The chain has TRBV5-1 and TRBJ2-7, with TRBD2 as a possible D gene (5 bases). Germline CDR1 and CDR2: SGHRS and YFSETQ. CDR3 length: 13 amino acids. The V end was cut by 3 bases, the J end by 3 bases, with 10 bases between. The CDR3: CASSYTGNYEQYF. The CDR3 coding sequence is TGCGCCAGCAGCTATACGGGGAACTACGAGCAGTACTTC.

This clonotype was observed a few times. The V call is TRBV12-3 or TRBV12-4, the J call TRBJ1-6; D perhaps matches TRBD1 (5 bases). This CDR3 region has 13 residues. V was pared by 7 bases and J by 8 bases, with 12 bases between. The CDR3 nucleotides read TGTGCCAGCAACATCGGGGGTTATTCACCCCTCCACTTT. Its protein is CASNIGGYSPLHF.

V is TRBV4-2 and J is TRBJ2-6; D is unclear. The CDR3 loop spans 17 amino acids. V shed 4 bases and J shed 0 bases, with 13 bases lying between them. Germline CDR1 and CDR2: LGHNA and YNFKEQ. The CDR3 coding sequence is TGTGCCAGCAGCCTAAACAGTCCCTCCTCTGGGGCCAACGTCCTGACTTTC. Translating it yields CASSLNSPSSGANVLTF.